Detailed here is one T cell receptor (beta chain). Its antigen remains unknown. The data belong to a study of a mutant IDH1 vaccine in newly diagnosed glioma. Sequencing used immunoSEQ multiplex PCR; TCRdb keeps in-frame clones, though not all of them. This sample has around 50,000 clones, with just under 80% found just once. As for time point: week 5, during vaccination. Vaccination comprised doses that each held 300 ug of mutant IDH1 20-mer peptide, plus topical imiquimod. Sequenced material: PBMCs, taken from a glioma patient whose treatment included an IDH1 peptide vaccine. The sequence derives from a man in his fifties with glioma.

CDR3 nucleotide sequence: TGTGCCAGCAGCCCACTTAGACTGACAGGGGGAAGAGGGAAACTGTTTTTT. Its translation is CASSPLRLTGGRGKLFF. The chain carries TRBV7-2 and TRBJ1-4; 9 nucleotides line up with TRBD1. The germline CDR1 and CDR2 sequences are SGHTA and FQGNSA. Trimming at V came to 5 bases and at J to 11 bases, leaving 18 bases not matched to a gene. The CDR3 totals 17 residues.